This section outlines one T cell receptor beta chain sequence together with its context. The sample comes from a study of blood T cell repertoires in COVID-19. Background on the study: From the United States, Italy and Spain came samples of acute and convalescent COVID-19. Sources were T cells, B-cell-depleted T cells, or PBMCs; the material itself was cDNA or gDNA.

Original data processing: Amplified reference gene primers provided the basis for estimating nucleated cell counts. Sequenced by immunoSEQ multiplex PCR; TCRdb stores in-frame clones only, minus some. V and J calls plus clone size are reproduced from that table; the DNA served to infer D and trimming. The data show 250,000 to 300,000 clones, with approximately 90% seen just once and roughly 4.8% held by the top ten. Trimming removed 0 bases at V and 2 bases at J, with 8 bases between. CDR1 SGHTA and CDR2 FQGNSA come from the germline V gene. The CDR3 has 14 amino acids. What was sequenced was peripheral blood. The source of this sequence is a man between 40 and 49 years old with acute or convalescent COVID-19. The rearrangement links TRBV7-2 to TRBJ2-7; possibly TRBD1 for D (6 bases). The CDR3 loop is CASSLAKGAYEQYF. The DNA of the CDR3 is TGTGCCAGCAGCTTAGCGAAGGGGGCCTACGAGCAGTACTTC.